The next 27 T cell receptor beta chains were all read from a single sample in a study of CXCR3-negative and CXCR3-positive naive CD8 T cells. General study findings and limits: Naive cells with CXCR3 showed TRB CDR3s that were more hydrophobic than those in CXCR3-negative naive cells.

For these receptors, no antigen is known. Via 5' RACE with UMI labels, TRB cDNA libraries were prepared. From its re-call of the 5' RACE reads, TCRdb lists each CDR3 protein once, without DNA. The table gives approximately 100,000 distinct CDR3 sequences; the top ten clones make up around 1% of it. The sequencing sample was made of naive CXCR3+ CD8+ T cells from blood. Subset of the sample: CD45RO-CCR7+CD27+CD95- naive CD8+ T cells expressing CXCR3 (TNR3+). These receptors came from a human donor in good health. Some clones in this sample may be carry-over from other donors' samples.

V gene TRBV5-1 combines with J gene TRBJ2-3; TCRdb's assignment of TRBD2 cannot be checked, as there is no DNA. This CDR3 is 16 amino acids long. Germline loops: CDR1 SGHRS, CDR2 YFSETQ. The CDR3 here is CASSLGSGGVTDTQYF. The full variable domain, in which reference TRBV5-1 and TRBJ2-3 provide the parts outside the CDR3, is KAGVTQTPRYLIKTRGQQVTLSCSPISGHRSVSWYQQTPGQGLQFLFEYFSETQRNKGNFPGRFSGRQFSNSRSEMNVSTLELGDSALYLCASSLGSGGVTDTQYFGPGTRLTVL.

CDR3 region: CASSFSGGSGDTQYF. This chain uses TRBV11-2 with TRBJ2-3; TCRdb selects TRBD2, and the lack of DNA leaves this call unchecked. The germline CDR1 and CDR2 sequences are SGHAT and FQNNGV. The length of the CDR3 is 15 residues.

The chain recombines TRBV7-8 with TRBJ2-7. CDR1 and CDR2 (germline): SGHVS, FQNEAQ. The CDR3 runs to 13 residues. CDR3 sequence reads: CASSLVDLYEQYF.

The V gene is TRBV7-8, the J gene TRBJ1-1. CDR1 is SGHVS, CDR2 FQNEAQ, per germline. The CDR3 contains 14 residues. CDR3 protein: CASSLRTENTEAFF.

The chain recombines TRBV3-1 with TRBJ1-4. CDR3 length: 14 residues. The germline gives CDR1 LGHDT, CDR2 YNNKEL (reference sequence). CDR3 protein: CASSPTGRGEKLFF.

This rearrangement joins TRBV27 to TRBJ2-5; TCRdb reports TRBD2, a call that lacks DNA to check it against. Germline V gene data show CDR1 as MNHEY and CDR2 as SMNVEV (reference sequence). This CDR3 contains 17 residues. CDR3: CASSLSASGAYQETQYF.

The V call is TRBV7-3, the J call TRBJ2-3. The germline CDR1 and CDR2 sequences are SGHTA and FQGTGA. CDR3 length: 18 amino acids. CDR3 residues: CASSAPHDLGEDTDTQYF.

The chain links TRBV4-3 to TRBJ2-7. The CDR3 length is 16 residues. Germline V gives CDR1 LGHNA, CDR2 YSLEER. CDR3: CASSQDKFEEGSEQYF.

The CDR3: CATSDLRKATNYGYTF. V usage is TRBV24-1 and J usage is TRBJ1-2. CDR1 KGHDR and CDR2 SFDVKD come from the germline V gene. The CDR3 is made up of 16 amino acids.

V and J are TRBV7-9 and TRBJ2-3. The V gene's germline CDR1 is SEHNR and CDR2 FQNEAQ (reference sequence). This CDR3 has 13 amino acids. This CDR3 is CASSLLITDTQYF.

The chain's CDR3 is CASSLIGRGNNEQFF. The chain has TRBV7-2 and TRBJ2-1; TCRdb proposes TRBD1, but this gene call is untestable without DNA. The CDR3 has 15 amino acids. Germline lookup yields CDR1 SGHTA and CDR2 FQGNSA.

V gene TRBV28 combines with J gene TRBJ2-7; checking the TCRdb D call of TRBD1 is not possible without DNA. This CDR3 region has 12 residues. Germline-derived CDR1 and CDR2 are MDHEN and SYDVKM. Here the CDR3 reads CASSWTGNEQYF.

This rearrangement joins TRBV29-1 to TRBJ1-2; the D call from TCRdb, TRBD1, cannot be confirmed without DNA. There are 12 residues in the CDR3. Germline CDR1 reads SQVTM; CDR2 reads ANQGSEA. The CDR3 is CSVDRGIYGYTF.

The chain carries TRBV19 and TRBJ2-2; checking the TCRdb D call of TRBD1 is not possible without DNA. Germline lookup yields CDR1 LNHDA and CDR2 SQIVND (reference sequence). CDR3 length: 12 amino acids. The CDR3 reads CAIQGDTGELFF. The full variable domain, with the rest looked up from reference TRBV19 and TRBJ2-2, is DGGITQSPKYLFRKEGQNVTLSCEQNLNHDAMYWYRQDPGQGLRLIYYSQIVNDFQKGDIAEGYSVSREKKESFPLTVTSAQKNPTAFYLCAIQGDTGELFFGEGSRLTVL.

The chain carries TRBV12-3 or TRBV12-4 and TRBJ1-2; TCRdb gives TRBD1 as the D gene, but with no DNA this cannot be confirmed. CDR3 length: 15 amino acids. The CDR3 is CASSLFSRQGDGYTF.

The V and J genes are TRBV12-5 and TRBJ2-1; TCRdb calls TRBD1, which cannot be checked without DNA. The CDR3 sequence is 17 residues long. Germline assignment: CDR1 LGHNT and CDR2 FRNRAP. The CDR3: CASGFSQGRISYIEQFF.

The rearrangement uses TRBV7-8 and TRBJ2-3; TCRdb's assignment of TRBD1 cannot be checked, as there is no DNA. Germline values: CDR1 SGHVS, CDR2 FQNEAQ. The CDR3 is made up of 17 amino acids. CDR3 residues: CASSLNRDRGLADTQYF.

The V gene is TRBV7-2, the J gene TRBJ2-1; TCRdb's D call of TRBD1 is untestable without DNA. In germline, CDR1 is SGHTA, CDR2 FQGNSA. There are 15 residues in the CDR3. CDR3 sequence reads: CASSLEYLNRGREFF.

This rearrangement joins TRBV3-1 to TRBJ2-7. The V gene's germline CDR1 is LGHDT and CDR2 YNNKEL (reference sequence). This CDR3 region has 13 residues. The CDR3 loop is CASSQVASYEQYF.

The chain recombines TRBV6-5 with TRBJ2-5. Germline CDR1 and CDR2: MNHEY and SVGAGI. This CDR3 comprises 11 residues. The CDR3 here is CASSYQETQYF.

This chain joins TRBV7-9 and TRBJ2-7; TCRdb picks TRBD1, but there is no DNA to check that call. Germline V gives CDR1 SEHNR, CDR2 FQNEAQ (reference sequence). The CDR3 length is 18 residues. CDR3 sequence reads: CASSLDLAGTERAYEQYF.

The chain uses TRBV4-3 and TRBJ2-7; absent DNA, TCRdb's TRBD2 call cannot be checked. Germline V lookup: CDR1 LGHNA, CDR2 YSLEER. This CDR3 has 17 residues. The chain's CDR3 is CASSQVTLAGSSYEQYF.

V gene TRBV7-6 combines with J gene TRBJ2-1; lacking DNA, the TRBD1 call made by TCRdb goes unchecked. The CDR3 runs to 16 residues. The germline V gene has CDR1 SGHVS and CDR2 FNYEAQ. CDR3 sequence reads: CASSLSGPLGINEQFF.

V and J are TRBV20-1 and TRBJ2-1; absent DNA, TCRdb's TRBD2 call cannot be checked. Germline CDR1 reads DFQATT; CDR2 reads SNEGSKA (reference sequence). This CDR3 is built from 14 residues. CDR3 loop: CSAREIRGGNEQFF.

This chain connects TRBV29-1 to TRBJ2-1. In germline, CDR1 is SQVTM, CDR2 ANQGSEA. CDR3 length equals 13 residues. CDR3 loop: CSVDASSYNEQFF.

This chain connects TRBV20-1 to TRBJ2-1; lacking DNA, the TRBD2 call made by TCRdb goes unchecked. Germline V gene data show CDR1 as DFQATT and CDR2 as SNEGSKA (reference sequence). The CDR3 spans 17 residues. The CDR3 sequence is CSASGEIAGGPSIEQFF.

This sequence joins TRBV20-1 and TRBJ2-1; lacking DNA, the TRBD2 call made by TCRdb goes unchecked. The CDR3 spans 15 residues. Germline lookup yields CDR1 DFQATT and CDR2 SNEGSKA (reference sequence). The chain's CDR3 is CSALKGASGYNEQFF.